Reported below is one T cell receptor (beta chain). The antigen it recognizes is unknown. No much larger clonotype is one base removed from it; base qualities were not supplied. The immunoSEQ Assay, a bias-controlled multiplex PCR, was used to amplify TCRbeta CDR3 regions from genomic DNA. The original methods were these. Nucleated cell counts per sample were estimated from amplification of reference gene primers within the assay. To quantify the absolute abundance of each unique TCRbeta CDR3 rearrangement, sequence reads were collapsed and filtered. For each sample, productive Simpson clonality was calculated by taking the square root of Simpson's diversity index across productive rearrangements. The table was pulled from immuneACCESS by TCRdb, which kept in-frame rearrangements only. Such tables lose some clones; where checked, under half of the loss comes from unresolved V genes, and the rest has no known cause. V, J and clone size were drawn from that table, and D and trimming were deduced from the DNA. A total of 200,000 to 250,000 clones appear in this sample, about 86% of them only once. Of the sample, more than 1.4% is held by the ten largest clones.

This specimen comes from a study of blood T cell repertoires in COVID-19 (dated by TCRdb to the early 2020s). General notes on the study: Samples covering the acute and convalescent phases of COVID-19 were provided by collaborators in the United States, Italy and Spain. The prospective study material was composed of cDNA or gDNA derived from T cells, B-cell-depleted T cells, or PBMCs. The dataset comprised deeply sampled blood TCRbeta repertoires from subjects exposed to, actively infected with, or recovered from COVID-19. The repertoires were made available in a free public database intended to serve as a resource for research on the immune response to SARS-CoV-2. Samples were obtained from the ongoing ImmuneRACE study (first 160 participants) and from about 1,300 subjects provided by 6 global collaborators. A de-identified subject ID, COVID-19 status, age in years and sex were almost always included in the sample metadata. Where available, HLA class I and class II types were taken from metadata supplied by the sample provider and were not determined by assay-based typing.

The germline V and J ends show losses of 5 bases and 7 bases respectively, and no gene match explains 12 bases of the junction. The germline V gene (reference sequence) supplies CDR1 LNHDA and CDR2 SQIVND. The CDR3 spans 15 residues, from the cysteine through the phenylalanine. CDR3 DNA only is kept here, 45 bases in frame from base 1. The collaborating institutions used their own protocols to collect whole blood in K2EDTA tubes. For TCRbeta analysis, collaborator samples were shipped as frozen whole blood, as isolated PBMCs, or as DNA extracted from either sample type. The study at large found these results: The quantity of clinical and demographic metadata differed by source and by participant and was supplied without curation.

The material sequenced was peripheral blood. This receptor was obtained from a man between 18 and 35 years old with active or convalescent COVID-19. The receptor chain draws on TRBV19 and TRBJ1-1; 8 central bases correspond to TRBD1. Here the CDR3 is given as CASSLRTGPFLEAFF. The nucleotide sequence is TGTGCCAGTAGTCTCAGGACAGGGCCATTTCTTGAAGCTTTCTTT.